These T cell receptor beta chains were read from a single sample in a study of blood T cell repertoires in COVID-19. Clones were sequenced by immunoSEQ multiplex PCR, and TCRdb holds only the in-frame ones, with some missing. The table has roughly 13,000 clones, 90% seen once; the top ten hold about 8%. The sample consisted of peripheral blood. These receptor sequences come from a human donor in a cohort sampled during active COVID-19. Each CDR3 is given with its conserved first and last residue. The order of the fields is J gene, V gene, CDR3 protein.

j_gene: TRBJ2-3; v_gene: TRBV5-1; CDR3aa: CATPLGTSGTSTDTQYF
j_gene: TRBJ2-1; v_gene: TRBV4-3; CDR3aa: CASSQDNSDNEQFF
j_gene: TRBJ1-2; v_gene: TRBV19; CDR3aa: CASSIDFGYGYTF
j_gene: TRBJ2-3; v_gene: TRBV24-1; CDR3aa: CATSDLHSGLRTDTQYF
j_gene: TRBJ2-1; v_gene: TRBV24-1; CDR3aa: CATSDRGSYNEQFF
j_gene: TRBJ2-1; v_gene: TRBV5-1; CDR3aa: CASSSGLAGYNEQFF
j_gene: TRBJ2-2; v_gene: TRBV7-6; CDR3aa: CASSQTGIGTGELFF
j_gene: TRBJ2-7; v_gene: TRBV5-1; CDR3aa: CASSLGAGSGGSDEQYF
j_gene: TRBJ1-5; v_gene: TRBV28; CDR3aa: CATRGPGTIQPQHF
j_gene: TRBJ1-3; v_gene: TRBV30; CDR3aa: CAWSVRGSSGNTIYF
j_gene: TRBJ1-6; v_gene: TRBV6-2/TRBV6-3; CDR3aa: CASSQTGIGSPLHF
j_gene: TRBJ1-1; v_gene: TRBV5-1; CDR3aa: CASSLPGSSTEAFF
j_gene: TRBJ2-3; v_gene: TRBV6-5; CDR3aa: CASRAHSTDTQYF
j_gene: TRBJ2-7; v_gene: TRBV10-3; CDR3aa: CAISARDRDNEQYF
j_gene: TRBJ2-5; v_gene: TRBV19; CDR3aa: CATHSGGLRETQYF
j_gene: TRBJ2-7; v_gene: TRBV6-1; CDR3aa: CASSDGTGVLASSYEQYF
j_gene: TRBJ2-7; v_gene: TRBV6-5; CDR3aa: CASMGGGGHEQYF
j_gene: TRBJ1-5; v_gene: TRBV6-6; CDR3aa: CASSYPEESQPQHF
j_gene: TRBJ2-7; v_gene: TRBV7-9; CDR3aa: CASSASDRGRYEQYF
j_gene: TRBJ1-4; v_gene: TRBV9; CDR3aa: CASSVGGSNEKLFF
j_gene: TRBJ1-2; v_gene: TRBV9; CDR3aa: CASSEAVPLNYGYTF
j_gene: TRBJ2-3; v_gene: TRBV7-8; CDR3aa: CASSLREGLSTDTQYF
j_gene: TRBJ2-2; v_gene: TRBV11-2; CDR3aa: CASSKQTGELFF
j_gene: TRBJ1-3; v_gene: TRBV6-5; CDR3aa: CASYDRAGGNTIYF
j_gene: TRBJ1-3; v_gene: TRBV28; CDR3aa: CASSLAVNSGNTIYF
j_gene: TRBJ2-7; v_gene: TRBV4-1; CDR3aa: CASSQVLAGVYEQYF
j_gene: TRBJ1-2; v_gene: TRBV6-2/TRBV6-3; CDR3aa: CASSYSNQYGYTF
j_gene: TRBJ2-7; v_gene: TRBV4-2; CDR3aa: CASSQESIALGAGYEQYF
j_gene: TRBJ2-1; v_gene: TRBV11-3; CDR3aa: CASSLGGRSNEQFF
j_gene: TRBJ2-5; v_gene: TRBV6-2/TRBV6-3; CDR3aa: CASSYYRVQTQYF
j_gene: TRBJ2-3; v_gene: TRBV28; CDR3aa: CASSPRTGGTDTQYF
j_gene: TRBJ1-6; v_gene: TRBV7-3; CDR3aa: CASSDRQGGSLHF
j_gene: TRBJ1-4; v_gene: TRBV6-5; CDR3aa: CASSYSGINEKLFF
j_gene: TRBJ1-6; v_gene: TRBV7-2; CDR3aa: CASSSQGGNSPLHF
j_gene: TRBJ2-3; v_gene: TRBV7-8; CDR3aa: CASSQRRDTQYF
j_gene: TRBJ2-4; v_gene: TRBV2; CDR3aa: CASSLGTGGSSMRNIQYF
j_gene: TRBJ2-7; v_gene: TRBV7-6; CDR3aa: CASSLETGGTYEQYF
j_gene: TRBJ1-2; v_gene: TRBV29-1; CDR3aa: CSVGQGMDYGYTF
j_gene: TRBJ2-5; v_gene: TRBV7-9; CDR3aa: CASKGQGLETQYF
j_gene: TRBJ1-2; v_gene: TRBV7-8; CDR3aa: CASSRDRGYGYTF